This T cell receptor (beta chain) was sequenced for a study of CD8+ T cells in alopecia areata. RNA was isolated and reverse transcribed to cDNA, the sequencing template. Clones were read by immunoSEQ multiplex PCR, and TCRdb kept only the in-frame ones, dropping some. The table lists approximately 190,000 clones, roughly 64% of them singletons. The treatment denotes: oral pan-JAK inhibitor, 5-10 mg twice daily. The CDR3 is 11 amino acids. The V end was cut by 2 bases, the J end by 3 bases, with 1 base between. Germline V gene data show CDR1 as GTSNPN and CDR2 as SVGIG (reference sequence). The source of this sequence is a human donor with alopecia areata. The sequenced sample was CD4+ T cells sorted from blood, obtained at week 24, from a patient treated with tofacitinib. This sequence joins TRBV30 and TRBJ2-2; D not certain. CDR3 bases: TGTGCCTGGAGTCACACCGGGGAGCTGTTTTTT. Protein sequence: CAWSHTGELFF.